The 9 T cell receptor beta chains in this list originate from one sample, sequenced in a study of T cell changes during pregnancy in multiple sclerosis. Some clones are missing from TCRdb's copy, which holds only in-frame ones; the method was immunoSEQ multiplex PCR. The table has under 45,000 clones, around nine tenths seen once. The material was CD8+ T cells from peripheral blood mononuclear cells, obtained in the first trimester of pregnancy. The source is a female donor with multiple sclerosis, enrolled in a pregnancy study.

In this sample, this clone turned up a few times. The rearrangement links TRBV27 to TRBJ1-1; TRBD1 is a possible D gene (6 bases). The CDR3 covers 13 residues. With 3 bases removed from V and 2 bases from J, the gap between germline ends came to 7 bases. Germline CDR1 and CDR2: MNHEY and SMNVEV (reference sequence). Written as DNA, the CDR3 is TGTGCCAGCAGTTTGACAGGAAACACTGAAGCTTTCTTT. Protein sequence: CASSLTGNTEAFF.

The V call is TRBV29-1, the J call TRBJ2-2; TRBD1 aligns across 7 bases. This CDR3 has 13 residues. Germline CDR1 is SQVTM and CDR2 is ANQGSEA. The V and J ends lost 5 bases and 6 bases, in that order; junction bases with no gene match: 6. The CDR3, as DNA: TGCAGCGTTCCGGGACAGACATCCGGGGAGCTGTTTTTT. As protein: CSVPGQTSGELFF.

A single count supports this clone. This sequence joins TRBV5-5 and TRBJ2-2; D is perhaps TRBD1 (5 bases). The V gene lost 2 bases and the J gene lost 7 bases, with 12 bases spanning the gap. CDR1 is SGHKS, CDR2 YYEKEE, per germline (reference sequence). The CDR3 extends over 14 amino acids. This CDR3 is CASSFGGDSGELFF. DNA for the CDR3: TGTGCCAGCAGCTTCGGCGGCGACAGCGGGGAGCTGTTTTTT.

V gene TRBV5-4 combines with J gene TRBJ2-1, with 8 bases matching TRBD2. The length of the CDR3 is 14 residues. Germline V gives CDR1 SGHNT, CDR2 YYREEE (reference sequence). V lost 1 base, J lost 8 bases, and 5 bases stayed unmatched. CDR3 sequence: CASSLRGGRDEQFF. The CDR3 region has the DNA TGTGCCAGCAGCTTGCGGGGGGGCCGCGATGAGCAGTTCTTC.

CDR3 protein: CASSPDKMGYTF. The CDR3 nucleotides read TGCGCCAGCAGCCCTGACAAAATGGGCTACACCTTC. This chain uses TRBV4-1 with TRBJ1-2; no firm D call. V lost 4 bases to trimming and J lost 8 bases, with 11 bases between them. Germline assignment: CDR1 MGHRA and CDR2 YSYEKL. The CDR3 spans 12 residues.

V usage is TRBV29-1 and J usage is TRBJ2-1, with a possible D match to TRBD2 (5 bases). The length of the CDR3 is 17 residues. V was clipped by 1 base and J by 4 bases, with 20 bases between them. Germline CDR1 is SQVTM and CDR2 is ANQGSEA. The CDR3 sequence is CSVEGGQAPVNYNEQFF. The CDR3 coding sequence is TGCAGCGTTGAAGGAGGGCAGGCACCAGTCAATTACAATGAGCAGTTCTTC.

This clone has a handful of counts. The chain carries TRBV6-1 and TRBJ2-2, with D tentatively TRBD2 (6 bases). The CDR3 totals 15 residues. Trimming removed 7 bases from V and 2 bases from J, with 14 bases in between. From germline, CDR1 is MNHNS and CDR2 SASEGT. The CDR3 bases are TGTGCCAGCACCGACGGCGGGACCAACACCGGGGAGCTGTTTTTT. Amino acid sequence: CASTDGGTNTGELFF.

The chain combines TRBV4-3 with TRBJ1-5, with TRBD1 as a possible D gene (6 bases). V was shortened by 0 bases and J by 4 bases, with 10 bases between the two germline ends. Germline CDR1 is LGHNA and CDR2 is YSLEER. The CDR3 length is 15 residues. CDR3 region: CASSQDTGLNQPQHF. CDR3 nucleotide sequence: TGCGCCAGCAGCCAAGATACAGGGCTTAATCAGCCCCAGCATTTT.

The CDR3 here is CASSQVSGNTEAFF. Here the CDR3 DNA reads TGCGCCAGCAGCCAAGTGAGTGGTAACACTGAAGCTTTCTTT. V and J are TRBV4-3 and TRBJ1-1, with unresolved D. Trimming removed 1 base at V and 2 bases at J, with 8 bases between. Germline V gene data show CDR1 as LGHNA and CDR2 as YSLEER. The CDR3 runs to 14 residues.